These 10 T cell receptor beta chains were all obtained from the same sample, sequenced in a study of cytomegalovirus exposure and HLA in healthy donors. The study ran its PCR with 60 Vbeta and 13 Jbeta primers. Profiling relied on immunoSEQ multiplex PCR, and the TCRdb table lists in-frame clones only, not all of them. The sample lists over 110,000 clones; roughly 80% were seen once. The sequencing sample was made of PBMCs. These receptor sequences come from a man aged 18 to 29 in good health and CMV-seronegative.

Of note for this clone: One junction end disagrees with the germline gene, perhaps due to a read error. The chain uses TRBV2 and TRBJ2-6; D perhaps matches TRBD1 (6 bases). The CDR3 contains 15 residues. Per germline, CDR1 SNHLY and CDR2 FYNNEI. The DNA of the CDR3 is TGTGCCAGCAGTACAGGGAACTCTGAGGCCAACGTCCTGACTTTC. Residues: CASSTGNSEANVLTF.

The CDR3 here is CATGTAPNTGELFF. The DNA of the CDR3 is TGTGCCACCGGGACAGCCCCGAACACCGGGGAGCTGTTTTTT. This chain joins TRBV15 and TRBJ2-2; 7 bases fit TRBD1. V was pared by 8 bases and J by 0 bases, with 3 bases of the junction left unmatched. Germline V lookup: CDR1 LNHNV, CDR2 YYDKDF (reference sequence). This CDR3 spans 14 amino acids. Looking up the rest from reference TRBV15 and TRBJ2-2 gives the full variable domain: DAMVIQNPRYQVTQFGKPVTLSCSQTLNHNVMYWYQQKSSQAPKLLFHYYDKDFNNEADTPDNFQSRRPNTSFCFLDIRSPGLGDTAMYLCATGTAPNTGELFFGEGSRLTVL.

This chain links TRBV21-1 with TRBJ1-1; the DNA was not used to check the table's D call, TRBD1. TRBV21-1 is an annotated pseudogene. The CDR3 sequence is 15 residues long. The CDR3 nucleotides read TGTGCCAGCAGCAAAGCGCCGGGACAGAGACCTGAAGCTTTCTTT. It specifies CASSKAPGQRPEAFF.

The chain combines TRBV5-1 with TRBJ1-1, with D hard to call. This CDR3 is built from 17 residues. Trimming took off 5 bases at V and 1 base at J, with 21 bases between the two ends. Germline CDR1 reads SGHRS; CDR2 reads YFSETQ. DNA of the CDR3: TGCGCCAGCAGACGAGGCAGCTTGATTATAAGGAACACTGAAGCTTTCTTT. Its translation is CASRRGSLIIRNTEAFF.

In nucleotides, the CDR3 is TGTGCCAGCAGCCAAGATGGGGGGTGGGGGCGCGGTATAGCGGGGGGGCAAGAGACCCAGTACTTC. This codes for CASSQDGGWGRGIAGGQETQYF. This chain connects TRBV4-2 to TRBJ2-5; 11 bases map to TRBD2. Per the germline V gene, CDR1 is LGHNA and CDR2 is YNFKEQ. The V segment lost 0 bases and the J segment 2 bases; nucleotides outside the gene matches: 20. This CDR3 region has 22 residues.

The CDR3 sequence: CASSALASGSYNEQFF. For the CDR3, the DNA is TGTGCCAGCAGCGCTTTGGCGAGCGGCTCCTACAATGAGCAGTTCTTC. This sequence joins TRBV6-6 and TRBJ2-1, with a weak D call TRBD2 (5 bases). V was cut by 6 bases and J by 0 bases, with 15 bases left in between. The CDR3 sequence is 16 residues long. CDR1 and CDR2 from the germline V gene are MNHNY and SVGAGI (reference sequence).

The chain has TRBV4-2 and TRBJ1-2; TRBD1 matches at 8 bases. This CDR3 contains 15 residues. V lost 1 base to trimming and J lost 3 bases; unmatched junction nucleotides: 4. CDR1 and CDR2 (germline): LGHNA, YNFKEQ. Written as DNA, the CDR3 is TGTGCCAGCAGCCAAGGAACAGGGGGGTACTATGGCTACACCTTC. Translation gives CASSQGTGGYYGYTF.

This chain links TRBV19 with TRBJ1-1, with 8 bases matching TRBD1. Germline lookup yields CDR1 LNHDA and CDR2 SQIVND (reference sequence). With 6 bases clipped from V and 0 bases from J, the junction kept 12 bases outside the gene matches. The CDR3 loop spans 17 amino acids. The CDR3 region is CASSPGTGGSMNTEAFF. DNA of the CDR3: TGTGCCAGTAGCCCTGGGACAGGCGGAAGCATGAACACTGAAGCTTTCTTT.

The chain recombines TRBV6-4 with TRBJ1-1; D unclear. Germline CDR1 MRHNA, CDR2 SNTAGT. CDR3 length: 12 residues. Trimming left V 0 bases short and J 8 bases short, with 7 bases between. The DNA for the CDR3 is TGTGCCAGCAGTGACTCGGGAGGGGAAGCTTTCTTT. Its translation is CASSDSGGEAFF.

This chain links TRBV12-5 with TRBJ1-2; a weak D match, TRBD1 (6 bases). Trimming took off 6 bases at V and 6 bases at J, with 17 bases between the two ends. The CDR3 spans 14 residues. Looked up from germline, CDR1 is LGHNT and CDR2 is FRNRAP. The CDR3 DNA reads TGTGCTAGTGGCCCTCAGGGGACGTCCCATGGCTACACCTTC. It encodes CASGPQGTSHGYTF.